Listed here is a single TCR beta chain. Its target is unknown. These data belong to a study of OX40 agonist ivuxolimab in advanced cancers. Study-level information: Given to patients was ivuxolimab, an agonistic anti-OX40 (CD134) antibody. Of mixed ages from about 23 to 79 and averaging approximately 60 years, the group was roughly 85% male. Three patients showed partial responses: one hepatocellular carcinoma and two cutaneous melanoma cases.

The assay was immunoSEQ multiplex PCR, and TCRdb's table has in-frame clones only and misses some. This table holds roughly 46,000 clones, about 89% found once. Study outcomes and limitations: What antigens the expanded peripheral T cells recognized was never established.

V lost 5 bases, J lost 9 bases, and 11 bases lay in between. This CDR3 region has 12 residues. The V gene's germline CDR1 is MNHEY and CDR2 SVGAGI. The source material was CD4+ or CD8+ T cells sorted from blood, sampled in a trial of the OX40 agonist ivuxolimab. The TCR was taken from an adult with an advanced solid tumor such as melanoma, head and neck, liver or kidney cancer. The gene calls are TRBV6-5 and TRBJ2-1, with D possibly TRBD2 on 6 matching bases. The CDR3 loop is CASSTTSTEQFF. Written as DNA, the CDR3 is TGTGCCAGCAGTACAACTAGCACTGAGCAGTTCTTC.